The next 8 T cell receptor beta chains were all read from a single sample in a study of T cells after yellow fever vaccination. Each CDR3 protein gets one entry after TCRdb re-called the 5' RACE reads with MiXCR. The table has a few hundred thousand distinct CDR3 sequences, roughly 4.3% seen once. This sample comprised PBMCs, obtained 5 days after the yellow fever booster vaccination. The receptors were sampled from a man aged 18 to 35 who received the YFV17D yellow fever vaccine.

This chain links TRBV20-1 with TRBJ1-1, with unresolved D. V lost 3 bases and J lost 1, with 9 bases in between. Per germline, CDR1 DFQATT and CDR2 SNEGSKA (reference sequence). The CDR3 spans 13 residues. The CDR3, as DNA: TGCAGTGCTAGGGGTCAGACGAACACTGAAGCTTTCTTT. Its translation: CSARGQTNTEAFF.

This clonotype has ten or more counts. The chain couples TRBV4-1 to TRBJ2-1; 8 positions agree with TRBD2. With 4 bases clipped from V and 5 bases from J, the junction kept 7 bases outside the gene matches. The germline CDR1 and CDR2 sequences are MGHRA and YSYEKL. The CDR3 length is 15 residues. The CDR3 loop reads CASSPFGGADNEQFF. The CDR3, as DNA: TGCGCCAGCAGCCCATTCGGGGGGGCCGACAATGAGCAGTTCTTC.

This clonotype was observed a handful of times. The chain joins TRBV6-2 or TRBV6-3 to TRBJ2-3, with 12 bases identical to TRBD1. Per germline, CDR1 MNHEY and CDR2 SVGEGT. Trimming cost V 5 bases and J 3 bases; bases outside gene matches: 9. This CDR3 contains 17 residues. CDR3 DNA: TGTGCCAGCAGTCCCGGGACAGGGGGCTTGGAGACAGATACGCAGTATTTT. Translating gives CASSPGTGGLETDTQYF.

In this sample, this clonotype turned up a few times. The chain links TRBV5-4 to TRBJ2-3, with a weak D call TRBD1 (5 bases). Trimming shortened V by 6 bases and J by 4 bases, and 18 bases separated the two germline ends. Germline values: CDR1 SGHNT, CDR2 YYREEE (reference sequence). CDR3 size: 15 residues. CDR3 in amino acids: CASTRAGYSADTQYF. In DNA form, the CDR3 reads TGTGCCAGCACCCGGGCAGGGTACTCGGCAGATACGCAGTATTTT.

This clonotype has just a few counts. The rearrangement uses TRBV7-2 and TRBJ2-1; 7 bases align to TRBD2. Germline CDR1 is SGHTA and CDR2 is FQGNSA. Germline trimming cut 5 bases from V and 11 bases from J; bases unmatched to any gene: 6. This CDR3 has 12 amino acids. CDR3 nucleotide sequence: TGTGCCAGCAGCCCCCGAGCGGGACAGCAGTTCTTC. It specifies CASSPRAGQQFF. The full variable domain, its missing parts supplied by reference TRBV7-2 and TRBJ2-1, is GAGVSQSPSNKVTEKGKDVELRCDPISGHTALYWYRQSLGQGLEFLIYFQGNSAPDKSGLPSDRFSAERTGGSVSTLTIQRTQQEDSAVYLCASSPRAGQQFFGPGTRLTVL.

In this sample, this clonotype turned up many times. The DNA for the CDR3 is TGTGCCAGCAGTCGTCCGGGACAGCGCTCCTACGAGCAGTACTTC. Protein: CASSRPGQRSYEQYF. The gene calls are TRBV25-1 and TRBJ2-7, with 7 bases aligning to TRBD1. Germline CDR1 and CDR2: MGHDK and SYGVNS. The CDR3 runs 15 residues. V trimming: 5 bases; J trimming: 0 bases; junction bases outside the gene matches: 7.

This clonotype has more than one count but fewer than ten. The V gene is TRBV24-1, the J gene TRBJ2-1, with D perhaps matching TRBD2 (5 bases). The CDR3 extends over 14 amino acids. Germline V gene lookup returns CDR1 KGHDR and CDR2 SFDVKD. Trimming took off 7 bases at V and 0 bases at J, with 9 bases between the two ends. CDR3 DNA: TGTGCCACCAGGGACTCAAGCTCCTACAATGAGCAGTTCTTC. Translating it yields CATRDSSSYNEQFF.

This clonotype was observed a handful of times. This chain joins TRBV11-3 and TRBJ2-3; the match to TRBD2 covers 14 bases. This CDR3 spans 16 amino acids. From germline, CDR1 is SGHNT and CDR2 YENEEA. V gave up 5 bases and J gave up 6 bases; unmatched junction bases: 7. CDR3 protein: CASSPGTSGGYDTQYF. For the CDR3, the DNA is TGTGCCAGCAGCCCAGGGACTAGCGGGGGATATGATACGCAGTATTTT.